One and the same sample provided the 8 T cell receptor beta chains below, sequenced in a study of tumor-infiltrating lymphocytes in oesophageal squamous cell carcinoma (dated by TCRdb to the mid-2010s). The library was obtained by PCR. The reads were generated on an Illumina HiSeq 2000. The public sequencing data were trimmed at Q25 with fastp and processed into clonotypes with MiXCR by TCRdb, which kept only in-frame beta chains. Rows merge per CDR3 protein into single entries with the most common DNA and genes. For this sample the table gives 13,000 or so distinct CDR3 sequences, of which roughly 51% were detected only once. Clones ranked in the top ten supply around 10% of the sample. Sequenced material: blood. The receptors shown here come from a female donor with esophageal squamous cell carcinoma.

This clonotype was recorded a few times. The gene calls are TRBV9 and TRBJ2-5; D may correspond to TRBD1 or TRBD2 (6 bases each). The V gene lost 3 bases and the J gene lost 5 bases, with 17 bases spanning the gap. Germline CDR1 reads SGDLS; CDR2 reads YYNGEE. The CDR3 spans 15 residues. CDR3 nucleotides: TGTGCCAGCAGCGGGGGGGCTACCAGCTGGGAGACCCAGTACTTC. The encoded protein is CASSGGATSWETQYF. Full variable domain (outside the CDR3, taken from reference TRBV9 and TRBJ2-5): DSGVTQTPKHLITATGQRVTLRCSPRSGDLSVYWYQQSLDQGLQFLIQYYNGEERAKGNILERFSAQQFPDLHSELNLSSLELGDSALYFCASSGGATSWETQYFGPGTRLLVL.

The chain joins TRBV28 to TRBJ2-6; D gene unclear. This CDR3 has 14 residues. In germline, CDR1 is MDHEN, CDR2 SYDVKM. Trimming cost V 5 bases and J 2 bases, with 7 bases left between them. In nucleotides, the CDR3 is TGTGCCAGCAGTATAGTGGCTGGGGCCAACGTCCTGACTTTC. This sequence encodes CASSIVAGANVLTF.

For this clonotype: Because the CDR3 is missing its conserved closing phenylalanine or tryptophan, this is likely a read error. The limits of the CDR3 on the DNA are not certain, so only TCRdb's listed CDR3 is given. The V call is TRBV7-4, the J call TRBJ2-5; TRBD1 is the table's D call, not checked against the DNA. From germline, CDR1 is SGHVT and CDR2 SQSDAQ. 17 amino acids form the CDR3, both terminal residues included. CDR3: CASSNPGQATYEQYFGN.

Relative to its sample, this clonotype is medium-sized (0.01 to 0.1%). The CDR3 protein is CASSLEGESPLHF. CDR3 in DNA: TGTGCCAGCAGCTTAGAGGGGGAATCACCCCTCCACTTT. The chain combines TRBV11-3 with TRBJ1-6; tentative D call: TRBD1 (5 bases). Germline CDR1 is SGHNT and CDR2 is YENEEA. With 0 bases removed from V and 10 bases from J, the gap between germline ends came to 7 bases. The CDR3 totals 13 residues.

This clonotype was seen ten or more times. J is TRBJ2-7 and V is TRBV7-2; possible D gene TRBD2, 5 bases. V lost 1 base and J 1 base, leaving 11 bases between the germline ends. The length of the CDR3 is 15 residues. Per germline, CDR1 SGHTA and CDR2 FQGNSA. DNA of the CDR3: TGTGCCAGCAGCTTAGGTCGGGAACGGTCCTACGAGCAGTACTTC. Amino acid sequence: CASSLGRERSYEQYF.

V and J are TRBV7-3 and TRBJ2-3, with D perhaps being TRBD1 or TRBD2 (6 bases each). Germline values: CDR1 SGHTA, CDR2 FQGTGA. The CDR3 sequence is 13 residues long. Here the CDR3 reads CATGGGYTDTQYF. The CDR3 coding sequence is TGTGCTACCGGAGGGGGATACACAGATACGCAGTATTTT.

This clonotype appeared many times. V and J are TRBV7-9 and TRBJ2-7, with 8 nucleotides matching TRBD1. The trim removed 5 bases at V and 2 bases at J, leaving 8 bases unmatched. This CDR3 comprises 15 residues. The germline V gene has CDR1 SEHNR and CDR2 FQNEAQ (reference sequence). The CDR3 nucleotides read TGTGCCAGCAGCCTACTGGGGACAGGTCCCTACGAGCAGTACTTC. Its translation is CASSLLGTGPYEQYF.

The chain carries TRBV28 and TRBJ1-2; 9 nucleotides match TRBD1. The CDR3 extends over 16 amino acids. Germline V gives CDR1 MDHEN, CDR2 SYDVKM. V lost 1 base, J lost 4 bases, and 7 bases stayed unmatched. The CDR3 sequence is CASSLSQPGQGYGYTF. The DNA of the CDR3 is TGTGCCAGCAGTTTATCGCAACCGGGACAGGGCTATGGCTACACCTTC.